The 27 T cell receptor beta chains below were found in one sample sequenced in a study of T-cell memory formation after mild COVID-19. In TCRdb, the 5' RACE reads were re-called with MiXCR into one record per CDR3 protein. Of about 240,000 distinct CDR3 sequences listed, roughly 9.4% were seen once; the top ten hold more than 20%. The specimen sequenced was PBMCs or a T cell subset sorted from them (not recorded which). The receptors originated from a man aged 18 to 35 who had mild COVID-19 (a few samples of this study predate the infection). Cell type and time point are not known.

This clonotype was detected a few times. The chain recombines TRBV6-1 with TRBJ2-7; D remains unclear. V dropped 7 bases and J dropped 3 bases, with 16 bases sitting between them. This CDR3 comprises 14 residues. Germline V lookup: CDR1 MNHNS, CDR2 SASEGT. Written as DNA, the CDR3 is TGTGCCAGCACCGAAGGGCTGGATCTCTACGAGCAGTACGTC. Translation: CASTEGLDLYEQYV.

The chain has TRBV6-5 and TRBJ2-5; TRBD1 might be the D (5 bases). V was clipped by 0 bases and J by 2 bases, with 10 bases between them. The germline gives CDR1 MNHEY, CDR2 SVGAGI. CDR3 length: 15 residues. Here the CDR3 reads CASSYSGQGQETQYF. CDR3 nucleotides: TGTGCCAGCAGTTACTCGGGGCAGGGTCAAGAGACCCAGTACTTC.

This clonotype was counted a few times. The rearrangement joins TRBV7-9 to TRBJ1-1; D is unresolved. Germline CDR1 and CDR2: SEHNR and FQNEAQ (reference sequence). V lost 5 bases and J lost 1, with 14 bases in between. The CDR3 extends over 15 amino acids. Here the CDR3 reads CASSTTMAGNTEAFF. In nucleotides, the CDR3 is TGTGCCAGCAGCACTACAATGGCAGGGAACACTGAAGCTTTCTTT.

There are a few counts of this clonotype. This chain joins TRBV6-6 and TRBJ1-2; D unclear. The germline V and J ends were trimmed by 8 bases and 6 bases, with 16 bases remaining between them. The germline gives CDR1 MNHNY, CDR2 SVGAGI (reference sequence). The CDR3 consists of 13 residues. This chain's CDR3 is CASGSGPTNGYTF. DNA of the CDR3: TGTGCCAGCGGTAGTGGACCGACCAATGGCTACACCTTC.

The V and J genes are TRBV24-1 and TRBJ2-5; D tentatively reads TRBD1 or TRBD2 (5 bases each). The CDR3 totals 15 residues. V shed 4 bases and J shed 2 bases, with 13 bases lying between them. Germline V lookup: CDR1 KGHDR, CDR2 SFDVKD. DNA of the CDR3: TGTGCCACCAGTGAGGCTAGAGGGGATCAAGAGACCCAGTACTTC. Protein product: CATSEARGDQETQYF.

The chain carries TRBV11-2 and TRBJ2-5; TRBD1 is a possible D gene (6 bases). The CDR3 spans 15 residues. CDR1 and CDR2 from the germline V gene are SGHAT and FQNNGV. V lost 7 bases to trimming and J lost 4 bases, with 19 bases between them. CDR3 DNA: TGTGCCAGCACCCCTCAGTCGACAGGTCGAGAGACCCAGTACTTC. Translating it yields CASTPQSTGRETQYF.

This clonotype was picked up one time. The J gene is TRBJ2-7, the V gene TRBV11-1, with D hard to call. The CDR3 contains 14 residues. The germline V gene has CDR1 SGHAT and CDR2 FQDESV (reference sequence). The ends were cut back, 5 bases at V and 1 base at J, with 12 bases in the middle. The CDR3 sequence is CASSLHRASYEQYF. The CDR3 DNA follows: TGTGCCAGCAGCCTACACCGGGCATCCTACGAGCAGTACTTC.

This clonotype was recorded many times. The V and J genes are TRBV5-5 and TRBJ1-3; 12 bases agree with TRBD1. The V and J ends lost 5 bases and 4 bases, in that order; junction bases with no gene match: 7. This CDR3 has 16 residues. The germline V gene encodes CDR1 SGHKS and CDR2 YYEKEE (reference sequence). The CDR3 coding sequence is TGTGCCAGCAGACCGGGACAGGGGGCGCAGGGAAACACCATATATTTT. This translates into CASRPGQGAQGNTIYF.

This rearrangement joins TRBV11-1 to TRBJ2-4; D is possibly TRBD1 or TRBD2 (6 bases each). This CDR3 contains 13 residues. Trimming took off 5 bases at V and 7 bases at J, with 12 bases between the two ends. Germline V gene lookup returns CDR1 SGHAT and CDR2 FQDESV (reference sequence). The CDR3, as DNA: TGTGCCAGCAGCGATCAGGGGAGGAACATTCAGTACTTC. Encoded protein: CASSDQGRNIQYF.

The CDR3 spells CASSPPQGGNTGELFF. The CDR3 nucleotides read TGTGCCAGCAGCCCGCCGCAGGGAGGAAACACCGGGGAGCTGTTTTTT. The chain uses TRBV7-2 and TRBJ2-2; tentatively, D is TRBD2 (6 bases). The V end was cut by 5 bases, the J end by 2 bases, with 15 bases between. Per the germline V gene, CDR1 is SGHTA and CDR2 is FQGNSA. CDR3 length equals 16 residues.

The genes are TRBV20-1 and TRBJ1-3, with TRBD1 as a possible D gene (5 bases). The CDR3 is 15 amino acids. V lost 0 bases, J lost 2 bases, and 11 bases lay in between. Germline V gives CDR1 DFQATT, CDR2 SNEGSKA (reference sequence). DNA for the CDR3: TGCAGTGCTAGAGATTTTAGGGGAACTGGAAACACCATATATTTT. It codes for CSARDFRGTGNTIYF.

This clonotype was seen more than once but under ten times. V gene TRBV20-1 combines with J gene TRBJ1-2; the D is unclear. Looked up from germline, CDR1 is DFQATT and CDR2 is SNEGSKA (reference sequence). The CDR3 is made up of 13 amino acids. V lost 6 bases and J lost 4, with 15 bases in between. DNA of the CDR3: TGCAGTGCCTCGACGATCATGGGCTATGGCTACACCTTC. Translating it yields CSASTIMGYGYTF.

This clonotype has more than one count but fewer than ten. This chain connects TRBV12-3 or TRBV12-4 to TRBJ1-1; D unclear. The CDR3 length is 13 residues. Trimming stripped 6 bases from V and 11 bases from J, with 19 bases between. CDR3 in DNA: TGTGCCAGCAGGGATCTAATCGGCCGCGAGGCTTTCTTT. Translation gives CASRDLIGREAFF.

The CDR3 is CASSLYPSGADYEQYF. For the CDR3, the DNA is TGTGCCAGCAGTTTATACCCTAGCGGGGCTGACTACGAGCAGTACTTC. The genes are TRBV27 and TRBJ2-7; 9 bases are a match to TRBD2. Per germline, CDR1 MNHEY and CDR2 SMNVEV (reference sequence). The V gene end was trimmed by 1 base and the J gene end by 3 bases; junction bases not matched to a gene: 7. The CDR3 sequence is 16 residues long.

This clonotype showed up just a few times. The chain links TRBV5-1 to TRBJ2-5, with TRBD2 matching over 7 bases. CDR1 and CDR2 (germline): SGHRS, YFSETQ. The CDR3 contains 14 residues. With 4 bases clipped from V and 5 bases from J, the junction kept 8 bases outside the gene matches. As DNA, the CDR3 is TGCGCCAGCAGCGGCTCAGCGCGGGGGGAGACCCAGTACTTC. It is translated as CASSGSARGETQYF.

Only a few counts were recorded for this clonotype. This chain's CDR3 is CASSLGTMNTEAFF. The CDR3 nucleotides are TGTGCCAGCAGCTTAGGTACTATGAACACTGAAGCTTTCTTT. V gene TRBV7-9 combines with J gene TRBJ1-1, with D hard to call. This CDR3 has 14 amino acids. Trimming took off 1 base at V and 0 bases at J, with 6 bases between the two ends. The germline V gene encodes CDR1 SEHNR and CDR2 FQNEAQ (reference sequence).

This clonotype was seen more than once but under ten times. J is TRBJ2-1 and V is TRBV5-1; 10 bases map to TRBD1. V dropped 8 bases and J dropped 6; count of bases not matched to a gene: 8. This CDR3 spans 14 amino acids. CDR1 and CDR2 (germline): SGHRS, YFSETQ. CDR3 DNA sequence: TGCGCCAGTTTAGACAGGGGGCTCGGCAATGAGCAGTTCTTC. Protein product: CASLDRGLGNEQFF.

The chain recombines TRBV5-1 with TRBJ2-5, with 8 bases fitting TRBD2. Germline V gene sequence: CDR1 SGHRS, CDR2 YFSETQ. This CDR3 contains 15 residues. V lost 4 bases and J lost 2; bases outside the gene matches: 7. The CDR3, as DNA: TGCGCCAGCAGCAGTCCGGGGGGGCCGCAAGAGACCCAGTACTTC. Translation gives CASSSPGGPQETQYF.

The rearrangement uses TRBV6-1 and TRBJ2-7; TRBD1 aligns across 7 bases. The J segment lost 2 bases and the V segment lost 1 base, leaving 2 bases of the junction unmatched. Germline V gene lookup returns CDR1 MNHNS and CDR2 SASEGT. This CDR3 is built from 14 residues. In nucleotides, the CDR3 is TGTGCCAGCAGTGAAGGTCAGGGGGCCTACGAGCAGTACTTC. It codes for CASSEGQGAYEQYF.

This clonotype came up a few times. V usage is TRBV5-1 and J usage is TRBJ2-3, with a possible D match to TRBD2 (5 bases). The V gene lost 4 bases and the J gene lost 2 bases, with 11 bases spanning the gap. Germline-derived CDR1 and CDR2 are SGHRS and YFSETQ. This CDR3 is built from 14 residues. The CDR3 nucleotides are TGCGCCAGCAGCAGGCAGGACTTCACAGATACGCAGTATTTT. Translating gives CASSRQDFTDTQYF.

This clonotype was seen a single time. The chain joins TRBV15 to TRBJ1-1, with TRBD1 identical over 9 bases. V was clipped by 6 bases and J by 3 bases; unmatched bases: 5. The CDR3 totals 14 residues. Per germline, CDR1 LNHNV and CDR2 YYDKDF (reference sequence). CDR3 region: CATSTGGRHTEAFF. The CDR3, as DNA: TGTGCCACCAGTACAGGGGGCCGCCACACTGAAGCTTTCTTT. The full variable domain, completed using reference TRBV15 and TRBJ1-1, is DAMVIQNPRYQVTQFGKPVTLSCSQTLNHNVMYWYQQKSSQAPKLLFHYYDKDFNNEADTPDNFQSRRPNTSFCFLDIRSPGLGDTAMYLCATSTGGRHTEAFFGQGTRLTVV.

The CDR3 sequence is CASSSIDYEQYF. The CDR3 region has the DNA TGTGCCAGCAGCTCCATAGACTACGAGCAGTACTTC. The gene calls are TRBV7-9 and TRBJ2-7, with D uncertain. Germline V gene sequence: CDR1 SEHNR, CDR2 FQNEAQ (reference sequence). The V end was cut by 4 bases, the J end by 3 bases, with 7 bases between. The CDR3 extends over 12 amino acids.

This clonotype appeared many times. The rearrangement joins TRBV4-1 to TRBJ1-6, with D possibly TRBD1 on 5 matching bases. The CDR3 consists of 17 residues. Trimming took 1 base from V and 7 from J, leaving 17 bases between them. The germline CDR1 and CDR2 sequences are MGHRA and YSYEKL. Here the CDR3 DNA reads TGCGCCAGCAGCCAAGCTAGATTAGGGGCGGGAAATTCACCCCTCCACTTT. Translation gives CASSQARLGAGNSPLHF.

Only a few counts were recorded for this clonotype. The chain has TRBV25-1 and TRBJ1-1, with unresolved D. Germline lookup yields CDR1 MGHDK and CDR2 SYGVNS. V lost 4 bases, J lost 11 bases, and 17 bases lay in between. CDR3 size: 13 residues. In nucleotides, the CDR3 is TGTGCCAGCAGTGGCCTCCCCGGTCCCAGGGCTTTCTTT. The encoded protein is CASSGLPGPRAFF.

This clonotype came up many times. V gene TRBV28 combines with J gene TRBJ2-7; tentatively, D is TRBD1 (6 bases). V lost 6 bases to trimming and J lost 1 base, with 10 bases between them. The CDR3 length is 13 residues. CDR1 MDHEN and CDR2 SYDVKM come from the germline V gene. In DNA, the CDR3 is TGTGCCAGCAGCCCCGGACAGTCCTACGAGCAGTACGTC. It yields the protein CASSPGQSYEQYV.

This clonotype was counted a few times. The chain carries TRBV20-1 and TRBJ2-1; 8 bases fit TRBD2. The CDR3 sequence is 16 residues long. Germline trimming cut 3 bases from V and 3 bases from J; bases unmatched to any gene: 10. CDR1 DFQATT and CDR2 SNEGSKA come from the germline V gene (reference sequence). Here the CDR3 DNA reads TGCAGTGCTAGTAACCTAGAGCGGGGGATCTACAATGAGCAGTTCTTC. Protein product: CSASNLERGIYNEQFF.

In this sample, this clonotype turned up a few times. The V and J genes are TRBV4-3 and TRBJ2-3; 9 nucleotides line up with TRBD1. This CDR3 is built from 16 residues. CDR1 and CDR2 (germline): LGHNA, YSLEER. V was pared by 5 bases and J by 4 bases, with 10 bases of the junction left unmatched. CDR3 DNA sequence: TGCGCCAGCAGCGCGACGGGACAGGGTCGATCAGATACGCAGTATTTT. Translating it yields CASSATGQGRSDTQYF.